These 10 T cell receptor beta chains were all obtained from the same sample, sequenced in a study of T cell changes during pregnancy in multiple sclerosis. Some clones are missing from TCRdb's copy, which holds only in-frame ones; the method was immunoSEQ multiplex PCR. The table shows fewer than 85,000 clones, with just over 90% occurring only once. Sequenced material: peripheral blood, taken after pregnancy. The receptors here all came from a female donor in good health, enrolled as a control in a pregnancy study.

The J gene is TRBJ2-3, the V gene TRBV7-3, with 12 bases identical to TRBD2. V lost 5 bases and J lost 6; bases outside the gene matches: 6. The length of the CDR3 is 15 residues. Germline values: CDR1 SGHTA, CDR2 FQGTGA. The CDR3 coding sequence is TGTGCCAGCAGCCGCCTGGGACTAGCGGGCGATACGCAGTATTTT. Translated: CASSRLGLAGDTQYF.

The rearrangement uses TRBV5-1 and TRBJ2-5; 12 nucleotides line up with TRBD2. Germline CDR1 is SGHRS and CDR2 is YFSETQ. The CDR3 extends over 16 amino acids. The ends lost 1 base at V and 4 bases at J; junction bases unmatched: 5. CDR3 region: CASSLPSGRVRETQYF. The CDR3 nucleotides are TGCGCCAGCAGCTTGCCTAGCGGGAGGGTTCGAGAGACCCAGTACTTC.

The chain employs TRBV4-1 and TRBJ2-1; 9 bases map to TRBD1. V lost 4 bases to trimming and J lost 8 bases; unmatched junction nucleotides: 9. The CDR3 contains 15 residues. Germline V gives CDR1 MGHRA, CDR2 YSYEKL. The CDR3: CASSPPGQGLDEQFF. DNA of the CDR3: TGCGCCAGCAGCCCACCGGGACAGGGACTGGATGAGCAGTTCTTC.

The chain links TRBV14 to TRBJ2-7; 8 bases fit TRBD2. Germline assignment: CDR1 SGHDN and CDR2 FVKESK. V was pared by 3 bases and J by 5 bases, with 9 bases of the junction left unmatched. The CDR3 length is 15 residues. The CDR3 spells CASSHQGAGGDEQYF. DNA of the CDR3: TGTGCCAGCAGCCACCAAGGGGCGGGAGGAGACGAGCAGTACTTC.

This chain links TRBV28 with TRBJ2-1, with 12 bases aligning to TRBD2. J was trimmed by 9 bases and V by 4 bases; bases with no gene match: 10. This CDR3 has 16 amino acids. Germline assignment: CDR1 MDHEN and CDR2 SYDVKM. The CDR3: CASSSSGTSGRIEQFF. CDR3 bases: TGTGCCAGCAGTTCCTCGGGAACTAGCGGGAGGATTGAGCAGTTCTTC.

The J gene is TRBJ2-1, the V gene TRBV7-8, with 7 bases fitting TRBD2. V shed 5 bases, J shed 6 bases, and the junction held 7 bases outside the gene matches. Germline V gives CDR1 SGHVS, CDR2 FQNEAQ. The CDR3 is 14 amino acids. CDR3 region: CASSLMAGVNEQFF. Here the CDR3 DNA reads TGTGCCAGCAGCCTAATGGCGGGGGTCAATGAGCAGTTCTTC.

This sequence joins TRBV28 and TRBJ2-7, with 9 bases that match TRBD2. The CDR3 has 12 residues. The J segment lost 7 bases and the V segment lost 5 bases, leaving 3 bases of the junction unmatched. In germline, CDR1 is MDHEN, CDR2 SYDVKM. This CDR3 is CASSEREDEQYF. The CDR3 DNA reads as TGTGCCAGCAGTGAGCGGGAGGATGAGCAGTACTTC.

The rearrangement links TRBV19 to TRBJ2-5; D is uncertain. V lost 3 bases to trimming and J lost 0 bases, with 5 bases between them. Germline CDR1 and CDR2: LNHDA and SQIVND (reference sequence). This CDR3 is 13 amino acids long. The CDR3 is CASSISHQETQYF. CDR3 coding DNA: TGTGCCAGTAGTATCTCCCACCAAGAGACCCAGTACTTC.

This chain joins TRBV7-9 and TRBJ2-4; possible D gene TRBD1, 6 bases. Germline V CDR1 and CDR2: SEHNR, FQNEAQ (reference sequence). The CDR3 covers 14 residues. V dropped 1 base and J dropped 4 bases, with 8 bases sitting between them. Here the CDR3 DNA reads TGTGCCAGCAGCTTAGGGGACAAGAAAAACATTCAGTACTTC. As protein: CASSLGDKKNIQYF.

This chain joins TRBV27 and TRBJ1-6; 7 nucleotides align to TRBD1. The length of the CDR3 is 15 residues. Germline V lookup: CDR1 MNHEY, CDR2 SMNVEV (reference sequence). Trimming removed 2 bases from V and 7 bases from J; junction bases left unmatched: 5. The CDR3 nucleotides read TGTGCCAGCAGTTTAAGGAGGGGGCGGAATTCACCCCTCCACTTT. Residues: CASSLRRGRNSPLHF.